This TCR beta chain derives from a study of chemoradiotherapy in HPV16-positive cancers. Study summary: Two HPV16-positive patients' cells yielded candidate HPV-specific clones and common motifs.

Broader study findings: During treatment, candidate HPV-specific clones and E7-related motifs expanded in tumor. HPV-responsive T-cell expansion during chemoradiotherapy was linked to improved recurrence-free survival in HPV16-positive patients.

TCRdb's copy holds only in-frame clones and misses some; the assay was immunoSEQ multiplex PCR. The repertoire holds about 6,000 clones, with 75% to 85% as singletons. In the case of this clone: No antigen is known for it.

Germline CDR1 is MNHEY and CDR2 is SVGAGI. This CDR3 spans 15 amino acids. Trimming took 6 bases from V and 0 from J, leaving 12 bases between them. Specimen: tumor tissue, collected from a patient who underwent chemoradiotherapy. The source is a human donor with HPV-associated anogenital cancer. The chain has TRBV6-5 and TRBJ2-1; a weak D match, TRBD2 (6 bases). Here the CDR3 DNA reads TGTGCCAGCAGCTCTAGCGTTCACTCCTACAATGAGCAGTTCTTC. Its translation: CASSSSVHSYNEQFF.